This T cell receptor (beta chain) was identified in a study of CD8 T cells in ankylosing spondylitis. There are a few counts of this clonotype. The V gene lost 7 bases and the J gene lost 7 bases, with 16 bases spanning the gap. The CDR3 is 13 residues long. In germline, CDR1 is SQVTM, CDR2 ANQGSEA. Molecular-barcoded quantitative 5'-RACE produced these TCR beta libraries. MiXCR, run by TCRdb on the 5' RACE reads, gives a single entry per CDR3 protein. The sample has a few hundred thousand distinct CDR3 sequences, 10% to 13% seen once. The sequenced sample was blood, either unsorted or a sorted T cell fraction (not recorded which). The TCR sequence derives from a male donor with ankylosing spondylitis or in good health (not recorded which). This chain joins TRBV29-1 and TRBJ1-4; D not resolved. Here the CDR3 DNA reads TGCAGCGCCGTATCTTCTCCTTCTGAAAAACTGTTTTTT. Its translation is CSAVSSPSEKLFF.